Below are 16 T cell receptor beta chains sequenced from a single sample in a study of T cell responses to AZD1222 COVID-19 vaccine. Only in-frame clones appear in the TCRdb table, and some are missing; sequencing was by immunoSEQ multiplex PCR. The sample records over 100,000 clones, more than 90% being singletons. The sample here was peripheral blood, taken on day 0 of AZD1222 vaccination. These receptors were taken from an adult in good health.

The CDR3 loop is CASSLVLTGATEAFF. The DNA for the CDR3 is TGTGCCAGCAGCTTAGTTTTGACAGGGGCCACTGAAGCTTTCTTT. The rearrangement uses TRBV7-2 and TRBJ1-1, with 8 bases that match TRBD1. V was clipped by 1 base and J by 4 bases; unmatched bases: 5. Germline CDR1 reads SGHTA; CDR2 reads FQGNSA. The CDR3 is 15 residues long.

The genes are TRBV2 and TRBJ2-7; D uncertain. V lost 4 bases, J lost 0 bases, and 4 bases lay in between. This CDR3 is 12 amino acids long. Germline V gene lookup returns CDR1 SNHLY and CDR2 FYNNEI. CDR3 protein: CASSAASYEQYF. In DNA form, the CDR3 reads TGTGCCAGCAGTGCCGCCTCCTACGAGCAGTACTTC.

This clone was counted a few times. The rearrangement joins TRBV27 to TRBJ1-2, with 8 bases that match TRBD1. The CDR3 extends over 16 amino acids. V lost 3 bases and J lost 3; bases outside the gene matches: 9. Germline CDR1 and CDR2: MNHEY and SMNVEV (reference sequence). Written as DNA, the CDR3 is TGTGCCAGCAGTTTCCCAACCCCGGGACAGGACTATGGCTACACCTTC. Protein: CASSFPTPGQDYGYTF.

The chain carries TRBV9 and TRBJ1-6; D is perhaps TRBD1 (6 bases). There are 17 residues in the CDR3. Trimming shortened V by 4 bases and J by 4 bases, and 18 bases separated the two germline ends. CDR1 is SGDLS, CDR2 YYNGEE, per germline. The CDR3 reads CASSNTNRVGYNSPLHF. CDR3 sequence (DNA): TGTGCCAGCAGCAACACCAACAGGGTAGGGTATAATTCACCCCTCCACTTT.

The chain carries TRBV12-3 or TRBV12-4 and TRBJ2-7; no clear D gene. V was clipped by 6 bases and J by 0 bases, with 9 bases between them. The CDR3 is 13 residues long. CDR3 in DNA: TGTGCCAGCAGCTCAGGTTCCTCCTACGAGCAGTACTTC. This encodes CASSSGSSYEQYF.

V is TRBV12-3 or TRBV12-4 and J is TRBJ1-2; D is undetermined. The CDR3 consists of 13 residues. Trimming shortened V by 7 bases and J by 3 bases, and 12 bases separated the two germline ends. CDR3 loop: CASTHADHYGYTF. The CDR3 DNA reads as TGTGCCAGCACCCACGCTGACCACTATGGCTACACCTTC.

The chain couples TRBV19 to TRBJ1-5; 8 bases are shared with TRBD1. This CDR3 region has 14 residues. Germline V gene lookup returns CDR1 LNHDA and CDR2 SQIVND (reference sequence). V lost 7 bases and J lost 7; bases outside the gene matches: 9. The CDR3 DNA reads TGTGCCAGTATCCAGACAGGGGTCAGACAGCCCCAGCATTTT. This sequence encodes CASIQTGVRQPQHF.

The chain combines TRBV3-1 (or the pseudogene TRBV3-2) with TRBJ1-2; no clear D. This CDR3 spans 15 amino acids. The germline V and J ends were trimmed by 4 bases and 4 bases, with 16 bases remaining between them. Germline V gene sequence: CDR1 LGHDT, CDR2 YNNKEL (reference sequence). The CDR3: CASSLRPPQVYGYTF. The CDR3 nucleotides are TGTGCCAGCAGCCTCCGACCCCCGCAGGTCTATGGCTACACCTTC.

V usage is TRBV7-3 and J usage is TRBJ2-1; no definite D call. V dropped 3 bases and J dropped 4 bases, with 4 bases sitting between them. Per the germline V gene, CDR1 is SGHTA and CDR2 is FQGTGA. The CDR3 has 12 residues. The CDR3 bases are TGTGCCAGCAGCTTGAGGTACAATGAGCAGTTCTTC. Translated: CASSLRYNEQFF.

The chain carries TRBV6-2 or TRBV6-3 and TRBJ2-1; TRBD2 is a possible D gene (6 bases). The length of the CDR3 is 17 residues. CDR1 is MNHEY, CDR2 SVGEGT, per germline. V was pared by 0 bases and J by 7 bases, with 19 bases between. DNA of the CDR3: TGTGCCAGCAGTTACTCTGCGGGAATGCATCTCCGTAATGAGCAGTTCTTC. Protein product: CASSYSAGMHLRNEQFF.

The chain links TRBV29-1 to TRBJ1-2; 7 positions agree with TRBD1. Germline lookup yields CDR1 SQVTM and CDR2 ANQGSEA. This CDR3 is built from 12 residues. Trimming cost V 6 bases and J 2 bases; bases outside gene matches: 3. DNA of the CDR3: TGCAGCGTCCTGACAGGGAACTATGGCTACACCTTC. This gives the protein CSVLTGNYGYTF.

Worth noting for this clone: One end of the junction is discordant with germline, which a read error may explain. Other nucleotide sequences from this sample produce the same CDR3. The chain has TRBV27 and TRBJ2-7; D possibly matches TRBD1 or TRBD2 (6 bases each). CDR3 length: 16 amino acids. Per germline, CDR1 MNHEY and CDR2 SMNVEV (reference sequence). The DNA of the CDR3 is TGTGCCAGCAGAAGCCGGGGGCCCCCAGGGGCCTACGAGCAATACTTC. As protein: CASRSRGPPGAYEQYF.

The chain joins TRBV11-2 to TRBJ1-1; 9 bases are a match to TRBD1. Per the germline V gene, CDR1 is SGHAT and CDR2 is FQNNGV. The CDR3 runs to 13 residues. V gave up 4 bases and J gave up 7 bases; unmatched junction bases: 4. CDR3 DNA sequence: TGTGCCAGCAGCTGGACAGGGGAAAATGAAGCTTTCTTT. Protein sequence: CASSWTGENEAFF.

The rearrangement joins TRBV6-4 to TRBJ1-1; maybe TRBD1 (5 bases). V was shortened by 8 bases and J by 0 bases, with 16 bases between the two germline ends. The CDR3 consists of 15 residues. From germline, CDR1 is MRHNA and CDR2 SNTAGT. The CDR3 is CASRLPGQLNTEAFF. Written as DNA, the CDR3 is TGTGCCAGCCGATTACCTGGACAATTGAACACTGAAGCTTTCTTT.

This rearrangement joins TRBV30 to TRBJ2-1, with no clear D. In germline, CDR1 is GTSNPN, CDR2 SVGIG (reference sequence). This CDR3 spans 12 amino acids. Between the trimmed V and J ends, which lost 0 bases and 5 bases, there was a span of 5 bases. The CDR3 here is CAWSVLNNEQFF. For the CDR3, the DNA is TGTGCCTGGAGTGTACTCAACAATGAGCAGTTCTTC.

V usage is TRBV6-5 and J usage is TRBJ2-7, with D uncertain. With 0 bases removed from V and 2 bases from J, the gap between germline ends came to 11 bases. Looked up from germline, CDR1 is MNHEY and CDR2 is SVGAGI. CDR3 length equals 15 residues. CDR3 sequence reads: CASSYSSRLAYEQYF. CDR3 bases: TGTGCCAGCAGTTACTCTTCCCGCCTCGCCTACGAGCAGTACTTC.